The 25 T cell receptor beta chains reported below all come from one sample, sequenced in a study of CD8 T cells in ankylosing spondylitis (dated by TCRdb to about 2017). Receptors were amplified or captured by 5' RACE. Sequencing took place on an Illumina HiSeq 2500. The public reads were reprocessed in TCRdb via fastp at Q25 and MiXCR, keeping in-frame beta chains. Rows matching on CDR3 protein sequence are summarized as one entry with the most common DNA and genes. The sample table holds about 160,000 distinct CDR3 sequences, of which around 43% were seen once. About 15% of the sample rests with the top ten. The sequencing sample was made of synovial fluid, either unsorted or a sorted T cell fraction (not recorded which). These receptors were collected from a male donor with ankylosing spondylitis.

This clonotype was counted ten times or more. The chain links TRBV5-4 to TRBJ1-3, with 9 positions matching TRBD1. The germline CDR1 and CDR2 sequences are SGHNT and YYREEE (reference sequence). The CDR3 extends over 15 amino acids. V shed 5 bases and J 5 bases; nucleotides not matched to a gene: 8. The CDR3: CASSTDRGRRNTIYF. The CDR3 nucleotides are TGTGCCAGCAGTACAGACAGGGGGAGAAGAAACACCATATATTTT.

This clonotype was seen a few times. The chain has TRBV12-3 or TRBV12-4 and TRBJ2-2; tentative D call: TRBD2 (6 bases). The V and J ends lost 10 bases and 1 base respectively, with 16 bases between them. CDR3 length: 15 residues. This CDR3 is CATLAENLNTGELFF. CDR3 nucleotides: TGTGCCACCTTAGCGGAGAACCTGAACACCGGGGAGCTGTTTTTT.

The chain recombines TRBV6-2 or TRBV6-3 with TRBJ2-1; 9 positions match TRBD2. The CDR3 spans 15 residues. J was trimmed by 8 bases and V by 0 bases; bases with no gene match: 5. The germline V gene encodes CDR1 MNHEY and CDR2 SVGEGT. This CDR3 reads CASSYSGGGGDEQFF. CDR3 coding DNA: TGTGCCAGCAGTTACTCGGGCGGGGGGGGAGATGAGCAGTTCTTC.

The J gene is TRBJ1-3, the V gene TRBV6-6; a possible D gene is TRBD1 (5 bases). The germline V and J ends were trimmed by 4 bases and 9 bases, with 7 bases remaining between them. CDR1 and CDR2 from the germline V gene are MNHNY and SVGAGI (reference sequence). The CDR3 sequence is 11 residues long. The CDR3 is CASSWGVTIYF. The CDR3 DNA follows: TGTGCCAGCAGTTGGGGGGTCACCATATATTTT.

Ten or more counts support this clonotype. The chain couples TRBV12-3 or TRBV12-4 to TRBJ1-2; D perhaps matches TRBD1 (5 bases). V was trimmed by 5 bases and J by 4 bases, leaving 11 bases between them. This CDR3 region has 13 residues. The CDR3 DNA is TGTGCCAGCAGTAGGGGCCTCGGCTATGGCTACACCTTC. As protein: CASSRGLGYGYTF.

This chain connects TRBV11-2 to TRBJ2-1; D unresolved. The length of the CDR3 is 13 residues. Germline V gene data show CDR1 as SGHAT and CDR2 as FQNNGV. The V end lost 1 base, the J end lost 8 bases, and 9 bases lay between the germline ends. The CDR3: CASSLVPPDEQFF. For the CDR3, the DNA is TGTGCCAGCAGCTTAGTTCCCCCCGATGAGCAGTTCTTC.

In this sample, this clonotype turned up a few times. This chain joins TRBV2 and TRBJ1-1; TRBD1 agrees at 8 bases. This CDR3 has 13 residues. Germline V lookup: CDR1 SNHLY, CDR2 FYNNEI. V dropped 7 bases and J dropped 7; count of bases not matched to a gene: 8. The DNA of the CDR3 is TGTGCCAGCACCAGACAGGGGTTTAATGAAGCTTTCTTT. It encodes CASTRQGFNEAFF.

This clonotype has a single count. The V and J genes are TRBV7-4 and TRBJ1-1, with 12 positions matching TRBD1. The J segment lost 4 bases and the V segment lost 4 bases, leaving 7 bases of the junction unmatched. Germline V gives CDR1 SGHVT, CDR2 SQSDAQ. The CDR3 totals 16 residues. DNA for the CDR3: TGTGCCAGCAGCTCCGGGGACAGGGGGCAGAGCACTGAAGCTTTCTTT. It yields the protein CASSSGDRGQSTEAFF.

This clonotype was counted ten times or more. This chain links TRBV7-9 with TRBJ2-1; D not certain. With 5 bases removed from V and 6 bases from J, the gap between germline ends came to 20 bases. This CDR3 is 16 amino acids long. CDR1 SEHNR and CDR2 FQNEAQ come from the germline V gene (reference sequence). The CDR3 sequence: CASSPQRGPAFNEQFF. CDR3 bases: TGTGCCAGCAGCCCCCAGCGCGGCCCGGCCTTCAATGAGCAGTTCTTC.

CDR3 in DNA: TGCGCCAGCAGCATTGGGGGGACAGGCCTAAATGAAAAACTGTTTTTT. Its protein product is CASSIGGTGLNEKLFF. The rearrangement uses TRBV5-1 and TRBJ1-4, with 8 bases identical to TRBD1. After removal of 4 bases from V and 5 bases from J, the junction contained 10 bases not matched to a gene. Germline V gene sequence: CDR1 SGHRS, CDR2 YFSETQ. This CDR3 is built from 16 residues.

This CDR3 is CASTFTADGNTIYF. CDR3 nucleotides: TGTGCCAGCACCTTCACCGCGGATGGAAACACCATATATTTT. The V gene is TRBV12-3 or TRBV12-4, the J gene TRBJ1-3; no clear D. With 7 bases removed from V and 3 bases from J, the gap between germline ends came to 13 bases. The CDR3 contains 14 residues.

The CDR3 region is CAISSGTSGIGGELFF. The CDR3 DNA sequence: TGTGCCATCTCTAGCGGGACTAGCGGGATCGGCGGGGAGCTGTTTTTT. The chain uses TRBV10-3 and TRBJ2-2; TRBD2 matches 13 bases. After removal of 8 bases from V and 7 bases from J, the junction contained 10 bases not matched to a gene. The CDR3 spans 16 residues. Germline assignment: CDR1 ENHRY and CDR2 SYGVKD.

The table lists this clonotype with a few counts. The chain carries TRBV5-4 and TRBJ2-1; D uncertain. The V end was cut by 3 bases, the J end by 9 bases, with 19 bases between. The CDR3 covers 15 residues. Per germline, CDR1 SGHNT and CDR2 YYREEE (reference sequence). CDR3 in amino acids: CASSSGPAKVGEQFF. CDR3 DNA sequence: TGTGCCAGCAGCTCCGGCCCGGCAAAAGTGGGTGAGCAGTTCTTC.

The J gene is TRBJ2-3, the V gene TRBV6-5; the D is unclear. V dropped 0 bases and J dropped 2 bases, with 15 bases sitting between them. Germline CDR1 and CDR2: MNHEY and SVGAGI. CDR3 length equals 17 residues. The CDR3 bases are TGTGCCAGCAGTTACTCGGTCCCCACTGTGGTCACAGATACGCAGTATTTT. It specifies CASSYSVPTVVTDTQYF.

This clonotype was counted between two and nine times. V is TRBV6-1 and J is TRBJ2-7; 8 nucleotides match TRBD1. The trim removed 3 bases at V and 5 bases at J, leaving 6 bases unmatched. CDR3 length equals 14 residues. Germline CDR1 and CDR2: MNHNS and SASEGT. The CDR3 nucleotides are TGTGCCAGCAGTGAGGGGACAGGTTCCGACGAGCAGTACTTC. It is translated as CASSEGTGSDEQYF.

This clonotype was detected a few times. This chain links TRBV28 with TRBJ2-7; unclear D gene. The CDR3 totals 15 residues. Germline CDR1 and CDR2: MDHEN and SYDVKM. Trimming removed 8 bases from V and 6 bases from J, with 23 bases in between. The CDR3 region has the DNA TGTGCCAGCCAAAAGATTATAGACGAATGGGGCGAGCAGTACTTC. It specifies CASQKIIDEWGEQYF.

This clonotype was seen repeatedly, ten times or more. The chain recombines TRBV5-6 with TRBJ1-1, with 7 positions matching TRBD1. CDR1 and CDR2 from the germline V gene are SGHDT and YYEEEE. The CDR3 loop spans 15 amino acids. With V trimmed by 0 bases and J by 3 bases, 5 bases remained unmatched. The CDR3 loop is CASSLGTGVDTEAFF. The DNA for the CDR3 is TGTGCCAGCAGCTTGGGGACAGGCGTCGACACTGAAGCTTTCTTT.

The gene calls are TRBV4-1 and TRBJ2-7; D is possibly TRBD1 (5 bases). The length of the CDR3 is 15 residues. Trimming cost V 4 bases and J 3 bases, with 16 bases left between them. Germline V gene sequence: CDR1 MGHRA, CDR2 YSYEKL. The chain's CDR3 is CASSRQNPRDYEQYF. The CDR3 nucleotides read TGCGCCAGCAGCCGACAGAACCCTAGGGACTACGAGCAGTACTTC.

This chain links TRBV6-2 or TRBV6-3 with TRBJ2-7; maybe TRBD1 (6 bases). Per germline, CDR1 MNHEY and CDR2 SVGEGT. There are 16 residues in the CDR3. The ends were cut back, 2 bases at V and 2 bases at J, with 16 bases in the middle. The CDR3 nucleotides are TGTGCCAGCAGTTACCTAAATTCGGACAGAGCCTACGAGCAGTACTTC. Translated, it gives CASSYLNSDRAYEQYF.

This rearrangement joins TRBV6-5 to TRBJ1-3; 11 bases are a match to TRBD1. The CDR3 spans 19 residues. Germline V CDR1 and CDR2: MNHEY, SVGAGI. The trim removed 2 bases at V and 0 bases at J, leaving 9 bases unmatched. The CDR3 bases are TGTGCCAGCAGTTACCCACGGACAGGGGGCAAAAGCTCTGGAAACACCATATATTTT. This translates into CASSYPRTGGKSSGNTIYF.

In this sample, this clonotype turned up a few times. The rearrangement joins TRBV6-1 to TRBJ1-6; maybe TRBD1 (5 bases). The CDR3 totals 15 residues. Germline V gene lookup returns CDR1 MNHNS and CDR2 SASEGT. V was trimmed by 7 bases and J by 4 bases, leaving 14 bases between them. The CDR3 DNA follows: TGTGCCAGCATTCTACGGGGGTTTTATAATTCACCCCTCCACTTT. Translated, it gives CASILRGFYNSPLHF.

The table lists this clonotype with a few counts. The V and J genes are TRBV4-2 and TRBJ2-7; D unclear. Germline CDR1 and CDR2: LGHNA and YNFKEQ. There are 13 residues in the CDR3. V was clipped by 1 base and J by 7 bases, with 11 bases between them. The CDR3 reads CASSQVGIKEQYF. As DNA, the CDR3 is TGTGCCAGCAGCCAAGTGGGCATTAAGGAGCAGTACTTC.

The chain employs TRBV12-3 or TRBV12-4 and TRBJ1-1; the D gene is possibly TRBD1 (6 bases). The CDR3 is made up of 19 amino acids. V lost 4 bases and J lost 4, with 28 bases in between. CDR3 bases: TGTGCCAGCAGTTCACCTAGTCGGGACAACCAACGTTGGGGCACTGAAGCTTTCTTT. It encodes CASSSPSRDNQRWGTEAFF.

The CDR3 DNA is TGTGCCAGCAGCCAAGATGGGAACGAATTCTCTGGGGCCAACGTCCTGACTTTC. This gives the protein CASSQDGNEFSGANVLTF. V and J are TRBV3-1 and TRBJ2-6; D is undetermined. Between the trimmed V and J ends, which lost 0 bases and 0 bases, there was a span of 12 bases. Germline V gives CDR1 LGHDT, CDR2 YNNKEL (reference sequence). The CDR3 runs to 18 residues.

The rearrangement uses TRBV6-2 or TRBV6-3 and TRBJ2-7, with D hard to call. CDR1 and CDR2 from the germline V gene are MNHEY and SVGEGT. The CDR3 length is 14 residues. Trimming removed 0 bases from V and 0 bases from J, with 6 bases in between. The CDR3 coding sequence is TGTGCCAGCAGTTACTCGGAGAGCTCCTACGAGCAGTACTTC. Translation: CASSYSESSYEQYF.